This T cell receptor (beta chain) comes out of a study of blood T cells in healthy people across ages (dated by TCRdb to 2014 to 2015). Describing the broader study: In model experiments, template switching captured roughly one uniquely barcoded TCR beta cDNA molecule for every two T cells. To track age-related changes in TCR beta repertoire diversity, the study relied on deep sequencing normalized with unique cDNA molecular identifiers. Donors were grouped into four age groups: young (average roughly 17 years), middle-aged (approximately 41), aged (around 56) and long-lived (approximately 78). Donors of different ages were randomly distributed across sequencing lanes to avoid experimental bias. Using the same blood draw, the study looked at two additional independent replicas of 1 million unique cDNA reads for two donors, one aged 18 to 30 and the other aged 80 or older. The study at large found these results: Because profiling used bulk unsorted PBMCs, naive and antigen-experienced compartments could not be compared conclusively. Estimates of total diversity based on one million sequenced T cells were considered lower bounds and underestimates. Because the CMV infection status of the donors was unknown, age-related changes in expanded clonotypes may potentially have been confounded. Compared with the aged group, the long-lived group had more naive CD4+ T cells, fewer expanded clones and increased TCR diversity, suggesting age selection. Observed TCR beta diversity per million T cells fell roughly linearly with age, and a significant reduction was already apparent by age roughly 41. Observed TCR beta diversity correlated strongly with the percentage of naive T cells measured by flow cytometry.

This clonotype has just one count. Its antigen is not yet known. Per-base quality was not reported, and no clone a single base away is much larger than it. Evidence from one read is weak. CDR1 and CDR2 (DFQATT, SNEGSKA) derive from the germline V gene (reference sequence). The cysteine opens and the phenylalanine closes a CDR3 of 13 amino acids. Kept here is only the CDR3 DNA, which spans 39 bases and is read in frame from base 1. V lost 1 base and J lost 12 bases; the stretch between them is 13 bases long. Donors were approximately 42 systemically healthy Caucasian individuals from Russia aged roughly 6 to 95 years. Approximately 9.3 milliliters of peripheral blood were drawn from each donor into EDTA-treated Vacutainer tubes. Ficoll-Paque density-gradient centrifugation was used to isolate PBMCs, with at least 6.5 million per sample. Total RNA, at least 6 micrograms per sample, was extracted from PBMCs with Trizol reagent. For every donor, an aliquot of PBMCs went through flow cytometry to measure the percentages of naive CD45RAhigh/CD27high T cells.

Preparation of the library involved 5' RACE. Sequencing was performed on an Illumina HiSeq 2500. A second 7 to 11 cycle PCR used a sample-barcoded 5' primer and a J-beta primer mix. A unique molecular identifier was introduced onto each TCR beta cDNA molecule by a template-switch 5' adaptor carrying 12 random nucleotides. Each sample yielded at least 2.5 million CDR3-containing paired-end reads. First-strand cDNA synthesis was performed from all RNA using the Mint cDNA synthesis kit, with priming by a TRBC-specific oligonucleotide. After uracil-DNA glycosylase treatment, a first 18-cycle PCR used universal primers M1SS and BC2_uni_R on all cDNA. Turning to the authors' computational methods: Each sample was normalized by randomly selecting 1 million high-quality reads, each carrying a distinct molecular identifier. Instead of being binned into consensus sequences, reads with shared molecular identifiers were discarded. MiTCR, run with a Q25 quality threshold and the strictest error-elimination algorithm, handled CDR3 identification, clonotype clustering and error correction. A nonparametric unseen species model with Euler transformation was used to estimate lower-bound total TCR beta diversity. The public reads were reanalyzed by TCRdb: fastp trimming at Q25, MiXCR alignment, in-frame beta chains only. CDR3 protein sequences are deduplicated, and each keeps its most common genes and DNA. The V and J calls were determined by TCRdb, not by the authors. The sample table lists under 1 million distinct CDR3 sequences, around 45% of them with a count of one. 15% to 25% of the sample is in the top ten clones.

The specimen sequenced was blood. This receptor was identified in a man aged 55-75 years in good health. The chain links TRBV20-1 with TRBJ1-6; no D gene is confidently identified. The DNA sequence is given as TGCAGTGCTAGAGGTTCAGCATCCAGACCCCTCCACTTT. Translated, it gives CSARGSASRPLHF.